This entry describes one TCR beta chain. The method was immunoSEQ multiplex PCR; TCRdb's version includes in-frame clones alone and lacks a portion of them. The sample yields more than 95,000 clones, 79% seen once. This entry is derived from a study of blood T cell repertoires in COVID-19. Trimming left V 4 bases short and J 7 bases short, with 19 bases between. The CDR3 covers 15 residues. CDR1 GTSNPN and CDR2 SVGIG come from the germline V gene (reference sequence). The specimen was peripheral blood. The receptor's source is a middle-aged man with active or convalescent COVID-19. V and J are TRBV30 and TRBJ1-4; D gene ambiguous. CDR3 DNA: TGTGCCTGGACCCCTTCGGGAAGGTTAAGTGAAAAACTGTTTTTT. It yields the protein CAWTPSGRLSEKLFF.